These T cell receptor beta chains were read from a single sample in a study of spatial heterogeneity in lung cancer. TCRdb called the 5' RACE reads again in MiXCR, with one record for every CDR3 protein. Among about 3,400 distinct CDR3 sequences listed, around 6% were seen once. Sequenced here: lung tumor tissue, sampled at surgery. These receptors were obtained from a female donor with early-stage non-small cell lung cancer. Both conserved end residues are part of each CDR3. The order of the fields is CDR3 length, J gene, V gene, CDR3 protein.

cdr3_length: 13
j_call: TRBJ2-1
v_call: TRBV30
cdr3_aa: CAWGLAGGNEQFF

cdr3_length: 12
j_call: TRBJ1-2
v_call: TRBV28
cdr3_aa: CASSSGNYGYTF

cdr3_length: 14
j_call: TRBJ2-1
v_call: TRBV12-3/TRBV12-4
cdr3_aa: CASRRRGSYNEQFF

cdr3_length: 15
j_call: TRBJ2-3
v_call: TRBV10-3
cdr3_aa: CAISSQAGSTDTQYF

cdr3_length: 14
j_call: TRBJ2-2
v_call: TRBV30
cdr3_aa: CACRGTVNTGELFF

cdr3_length: 12
j_call: TRBJ1-4
v_call: TRBV29-1
cdr3_aa: CSVKTGNEKLFF

cdr3_length: 15
j_call: TRBJ2-6
v_call: TRBV7-9
cdr3_aa: CASSLDLFGANVLTF

cdr3_length: 13
j_call: TRBJ2-1
v_call: TRBV27
cdr3_aa: CASSPIQRDEQFF

cdr3_length: 14
j_call: TRBJ2-2
v_call: TRBV30
cdr3_aa: CAWSRGLVTGELFF

cdr3_length: 14
j_call: TRBJ2-5
v_call: TRBV6-2/TRBV6-3
cdr3_aa: CASSYFGPEETQYF

cdr3_length: 13
j_call: TRBJ1-1
v_call: TRBV5-1
cdr3_aa: CASSWDGNTEAFF

cdr3_length: 14
j_call: TRBJ2-5
v_call: TRBV20-1
cdr3_aa: CSATGLVYQETQYF

cdr3_length: 12
j_call: TRBJ1-1
v_call: TRBV7-2
cdr3_aa: CASSFPGARAFF

cdr3_length: 14
j_call: TRBJ2-5
v_call: TRBV7-9
cdr3_aa: CASRGFWTSETQYF

cdr3_length: 16
j_call: TRBJ2-1
v_call: TRBV7-9
cdr3_aa: CASSPSPRQRYNEQFF

cdr3_length: 14
j_call: TRBJ2-5
v_call: TRBV6-5
cdr3_aa: CASSGTGWEETQYF